These 24 T cell receptor beta chains share one sample of origin, sequenced in a study of blood T cells in healthy people across ages. A J-beta primer mix and a sample-barcoded 5' primer were used in a second PCR of about 6 to 12 cycles. In TCRdb, the 5' RACE reads were re-called with MiXCR into one record per CDR3 protein. The sample carries 650,000 to 1,000,000 distinct CDR3 sequences, approximately 35% recorded once. What was sequenced was blood. These TCRs come from a man aged 18 to 30 in good health.

This clonotype was picked up many times. The chain joins TRBV7-7 to TRBJ2-2; no reliable D call. The CDR3 spans 16 residues. V was clipped by 1 base and J by 1 base, with 10 bases between them. Germline CDR1 is SSHAT and CDR2 is FNYEAQ (reference sequence). The CDR3 reads CASSLGRTVNTGELFF. The CDR3 nucleotides are TGTGCCAGCAGCTTAGGCCGGACGGTGAACACCGGGGAGCTGTTTTTT.

The chain links TRBV5-1 to TRBJ2-7; D perhaps matches TRBD2 (6 bases). The J call is doubtful: the DNA matches TRBJ2-5 better. Germline CDR1 is SGHRS and CDR2 is YFSETQ. The CDR3 length is 14 residues. The CDR3 here is CASRGSGYQETQYF. The DNA for the CDR3 is TGCGCCAGCAGGGGTAGCGGTTACCAAGAGACCCAGTACTTC.

The chain combines TRBV9 with TRBJ2-7, with 8 bases matching TRBD2. The V and J ends lost 3 bases and 7 bases, in that order; junction bases with no gene match: 15. The CDR3 loop spans 16 amino acids. From germline, CDR1 is SGDLS and CDR2 YYNGEE. This CDR3 is CASSEHSGENPNEQYF. CDR3 bases: TGTGCCAGCAGCGAACATAGCGGGGAAAACCCCAATGAGCAGTACTTC.

The chain couples TRBV18 to TRBJ1-6, with 9 bases identical to TRBD1. Germline V lookup: CDR1 KGHSH, CDR2 LQKENI. CDR3 length: 15 amino acids. J lost 9 bases, V lost 1 base, and 4 bases had no gene match. CDR3 residues: CASSPRDRDSSPLHF. Here the CDR3 DNA reads TGTGCCAGCTCACCACGGGACAGGGACAGTTCACCCCTCCACTTT.

This clonotype was seen a few times. This chain uses TRBV7-9 with TRBJ2-5; D may be TRBD1 or TRBD2 (5 bases each). The V gene lost 0 bases and the J gene lost 1 base, with 9 bases spanning the gap. Per the germline V gene, CDR1 is SEHNR and CDR2 is FQNEAQ (reference sequence). This CDR3 comprises 15 residues. CDR3 nucleotide sequence: TGTGCCAGCAGCTTAGCGGGACGGACCCAAGAGACCCAGTACTTC. Amino acids: CASSLAGRTQETQYF.

Only a few counts were recorded for this clonotype. This chain joins TRBV6-5 and TRBJ1-1; D may be TRBD1 (5 bases). V was pared by 2 bases and J by 0 bases, with 10 bases between. CDR1 is MNHEY, CDR2 SVGAGI, per germline. CDR3 length: 15 amino acids. CDR3 nucleotide sequence: TGTGCCAGCAGTTACGGGCGGGGACTGAACACTGAAGCTTTCTTT. Protein product: CASSYGRGLNTEAFF.

The J gene is TRBJ2-3, the V gene TRBV7-2; TRBD1 might be the D (6 bases). Germline CDR1 is SGHTA and CDR2 is FQGNSA. The V gene lost 2 bases and the J gene lost 1 base, with 13 bases spanning the gap. CDR3 length: 16 residues. CDR3 protein: CASSLPKQGRTDTQYF. The CDR3 DNA reads as TGTGCCAGCAGCTTACCTAAACAGGGACGCACAGATACGCAGTATTTT.

This chain joins TRBV7-9 and TRBJ2-7; the match to TRBD1 covers 10 bases. The ends lost 5 bases at V and 5 bases at J; junction bases unmatched: 9. Germline V gene lookup returns CDR1 SEHNR and CDR2 FQNEAQ (reference sequence). The CDR3 sequence is 15 residues long. The DNA of the CDR3 is TGTGCCAGCAGCCACCGTGTCGGGACAGGGGACGAGCAGTACTTC. Translation: CASSHRVGTGDEQYF.

This clonotype has a handful of counts. This chain joins TRBV12-3 or TRBV12-4 and TRBJ2-1; 8 positions agree with TRBD2. The J call could be wrong; TRBJ2-7 is a better fit for the DNA end. CDR3 length: 14 residues. CDR3 in DNA: TGTGCCAGCAGTGGGACTAGGGGCTACAATGAGCAGTACTTC. Translating it yields CASSGTRGYNEQYF.

This chain links TRBV6-1 with TRBJ2-3; tentatively, D is TRBD1 (6 bases). This CDR3 region has 12 residues. Germline lookup yields CDR1 MNHNS and CDR2 SASEGT. The V end lost 11 bases, the J end lost 4 bases, and 13 bases lay between the germline ends. DNA of the CDR3: TGTGCCCACAGCAGGGGCGCAGATACGCAGTATTTT. The encoded protein is CAHSRGADTQYF.

This clonotype was seen ten or more times. The V and J genes are TRBV7-9 and TRBJ2-7; D possibly corresponds to TRBD2 (7 bases). Between the trimmed V and J ends, which lost 5 bases and 4 bases, there was a span of 24 bases. CDR1 is SEHNR and CDR2 is FQNEAQ in the germline V gene (reference sequence). This CDR3 is built from 17 residues. The CDR3 coding sequence is TGTGCCAGCAGCCTTCGGACAGCGGGGAGCCCGACGTACGAGCAGTACTTC. Translation: CASSLRTAGSPTYEQYF.

The V gene is TRBV10-3, the J gene TRBJ2-3; 9 nucleotides align to TRBD1. From germline, CDR1 is ENHRY and CDR2 SYGVKD. With 8 bases clipped from V and 6 bases from J, the junction kept 6 bases outside the gene matches. This CDR3 comprises 13 residues. For the CDR3, the DNA is TGTGCCATCCCGGGACAGGGTGAGGATACGCAGTATTTT. Its protein is CAIPGQGEDTQYF.

The chain recombines TRBV7-2 with TRBJ1-1, with 7 bases lining up with TRBD1. Germline V CDR1 and CDR2: SGHTA, FQGNSA. The CDR3 spans 15 residues. With V trimmed by 4 bases and J by 4 bases, 9 bases remained unmatched. CDR3 nucleotide sequence: TGTGCCAGCAGCTACCTAACAGGGGAAGGCACTGAAGCTTTCTTT. Amino acids: CASSYLTGEGTEAFF.

This chain uses TRBV27 with TRBJ2-5, with no clear D. There are 13 residues in the CDR3. Between the trimmed V and J ends, which lost 0 bases and 5 bases, there was a span of 7 bases. CDR1 and CDR2 (germline): MNHEY, SMNVEV (reference sequence). The CDR3 nucleotides read TGTGCCAGCAGTTTATCCCAGGCGGAGACCCAGTACTTC. This gives the protein CASSLSQAETQYF.

The chain joins TRBV7-3 to TRBJ2-3; TRBD2 matches 7 bases. Per germline, CDR1 SGHTA and CDR2 FQGTGA. This CDR3 is built from 15 residues. Unmatched junction bases numbered 9, after V lost 5 bases and J lost 4 bases. CDR3 nucleotides: TGTGCCAGCAGCCGGGGAGCGGGGAGGCCAGATACGCAGTATTTT. Encoded protein: CASSRGAGRPDTQYF.

CDR3 bases: TGTGCCAGCAGCGGGGGGACAGCGTACTCTGGGGCCAACGTCCTGACTTTC. Translation: CASSGGTAYSGANVLTF. The rearrangement uses TRBV9 and TRBJ2-6, with 7 bases aligning to TRBD1. Per germline, CDR1 SGDLS and CDR2 YYNGEE. J was trimmed by 0 bases and V by 3 bases; bases with no gene match: 6. This CDR3 spans 17 amino acids. Together with reference TRBV9 and TRBJ2-6, the CDR3 gives the full variable domain: DSGVTQTPKHLITATGQRVTLRCSPRSGDLSVYWYQQSLDQGLQFLIQYYNGEERAKGNILERFSAQQFPDLHSELNLSSLELGDSALYFCASSGGTAYSGANVLTFGAGSRLTVL.

V gene TRBV12-3 or TRBV12-4 combines with J gene TRBJ1-4; D gene uncertain. V was pared by 5 bases and J by 13 bases, with 11 bases between. The CDR3 length is 11 residues. The CDR3 sequence: CASSRGRLLFF. The CDR3 DNA reads as TGTGCCAGCAGTCGTGGACGCCTACTGTTTTTT.

The chain recombines TRBV7-2 with TRBJ1-2; a weak D match, TRBD1 (6 bases). The CDR3 is 13 residues long. CDR1 and CDR2 from the germline V gene are SGHTA and FQGNSA. Trimming removed 7 bases at V and 6 bases at J, with 15 bases between. In nucleotides, the CDR3 is TGTGCCAGCAACCTACAGGGATTTGATGGCTACACCTTC. Its protein is CASNLQGFDGYTF.

This clonotype was seen only a few times. The rearrangement joins TRBV29-1 to TRBJ1-5; possibly TRBD1 for D (5 bases). Germline CDR1 reads SQVTM; CDR2 reads ANQGSEA. The CDR3 consists of 16 residues. V dropped 4 bases and J dropped 0 bases, with 16 bases sitting between them. CDR3 region: CSVGQKLKNSNQPQHF. The DNA of the CDR3 is TGCAGCGTTGGACAGAAGCTTAAGAATAGCAATCAGCCCCAGCATTTT.

The V gene is TRBV20-1, the J gene TRBJ1-2; tentatively, D is TRBD1 (6 bases). The length of the CDR3 is 14 residues. The germline gives CDR1 DFQATT, CDR2 SNEGSKA (reference sequence). The V end was cut by 6 bases, the J end by 4 bases, with 18 bases between. CDR3 sequence: CSAQDSRQGYGYTF. In DNA, the CDR3 is TGCAGTGCCCAGGACAGCCGCCAAGGCTATGGCTACACCTTC.

To note about this clonotype: This could be a read error, since a much larger clone is one nucleotide away. CDR3 residues: CASSLASGRRYGNQPQHF. The CDR3 bases are TGTGCCAGCAGCTTAGCGTCGGGACGGAGATATGGCAATCAGCCCCAGCATTTT. The J gene is TRBJ1-5, the V gene TRBV7-8, with D possibly being TRBD1 (5 bases). CDR1 is SGHVS and CDR2 is FQNEAQ in the germline V gene. V was shortened by 0 bases and J by 2 bases, with 17 bases between the two germline ends. This CDR3 is 18 amino acids long.

The V call is TRBV6-6, the J call TRBJ2-7; TRBD2 matches 11 bases. The CDR3 loop spans 14 amino acids. Germline V CDR1 and CDR2: MNHNY, SVGAGI (reference sequence). Trimming took 7 bases from V and 7 from J; bases not matched to a gene: 9. The CDR3 DNA sequence: TGTGCCAGCACCCAAACTAGCGGGGGAAATGAGCAGTACTTC. Its protein is CASTQTSGGNEQYF.

There are a few counts of this clonotype. A clone one base away is much larger, so this may be a read error. The chain links TRBV6-2 or TRBV6-3 to TRBJ2-1; tentatively, D is TRBD2 (5 bases). Germline values: CDR1 MNHEY, CDR2 SVGEGT. The CDR3 sequence is 14 residues long. The CDR3 nucleotides read TGTGCCGGCAGTTTAGCGTCCTCCTACAATGAGCAGTTCTTC. Translated, it gives CAGSLASSYNEQFF.

This clonotype was detected only a few times. The rearrangement uses TRBV5-1 and TRBJ2-7; the D call may be TRBD1 or TRBD2 (5 bases each). This CDR3 region has 17 residues. CDR1 is SGHRS and CDR2 is YFSETQ in the germline V gene. V was clipped by 3 bases and J by 4 bases, with 23 bases between them. CDR3 sequence: CASSWRINRHPSYEQYF. The CDR3 region has the DNA TGCGCCAGCAGCTGGAGGATAAACAGGCACCCCTCGTACGAGCAGTACTTC.